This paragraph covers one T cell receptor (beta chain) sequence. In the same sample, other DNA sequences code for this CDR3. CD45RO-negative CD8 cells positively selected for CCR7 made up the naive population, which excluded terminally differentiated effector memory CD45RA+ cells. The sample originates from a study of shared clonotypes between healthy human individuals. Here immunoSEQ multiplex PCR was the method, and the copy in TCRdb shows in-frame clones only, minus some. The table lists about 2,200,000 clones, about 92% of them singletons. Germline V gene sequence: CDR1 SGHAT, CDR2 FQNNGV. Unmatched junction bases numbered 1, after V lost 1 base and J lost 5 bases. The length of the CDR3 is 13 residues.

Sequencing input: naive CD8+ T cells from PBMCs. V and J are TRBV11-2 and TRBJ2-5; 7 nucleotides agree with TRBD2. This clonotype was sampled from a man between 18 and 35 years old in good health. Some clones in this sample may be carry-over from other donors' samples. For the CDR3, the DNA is TGTGCCAGCAGCTTAGCCGGGGGGGAGACCCAGTACTTC. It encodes CASSLAGGETQYF.